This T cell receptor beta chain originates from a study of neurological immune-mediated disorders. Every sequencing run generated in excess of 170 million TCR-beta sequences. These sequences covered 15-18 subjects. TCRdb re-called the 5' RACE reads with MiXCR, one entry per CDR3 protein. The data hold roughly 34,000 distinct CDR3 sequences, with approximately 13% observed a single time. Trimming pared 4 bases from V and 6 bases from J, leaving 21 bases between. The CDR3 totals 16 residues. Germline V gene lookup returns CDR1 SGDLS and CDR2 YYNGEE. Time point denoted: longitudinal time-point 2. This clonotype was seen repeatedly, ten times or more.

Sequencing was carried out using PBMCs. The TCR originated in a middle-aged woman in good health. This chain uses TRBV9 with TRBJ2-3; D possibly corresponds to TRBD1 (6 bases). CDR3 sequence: CASSPGLSWQGDTQYF. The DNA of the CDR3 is TGTGCCAGCAGCCCCGGTCTGAGCTGGCAGGGGGATACGCAGTATTTT.